This TCR beta chain was recovered during a study of T-cell reconstitution after alpha-beta-depleted transplantation in children. Unique molecular identifiers were used to barcode this TCRbeta library. TCRdb re-derived calls from the PCR reads in MiXCR, one entry per CDR3 protein. The repertoire includes some 250,000 distinct CDR3 sequences, more than 10% of them detected once, and 2.6% sits in the top ten. This clonotype has at least ten counts. Trimming took off 5 bases at V and 1 base at J, with 14 bases between the two ends. Germline values: CDR1 SGHTA, CDR2 FQGNSA. This CDR3 region has 15 residues.

V and J are TRBV7-2 and TRBJ2-5, with a weak D call TRBD1 (6 bases). The material was PBMCs from the stem cell graft donor, obtained from the stem cell graft. The receptor was derived from a human donor who donated a stem cell graft to a child with acute lymphoblastic leukemia. This CDR3 is CASSPNGQIQETQYF. CDR3 DNA: TGTGCCAGCAGCCCCAATGGACAGATCCAAGAGACCCAGTACTTC.